The 30 T cell receptor beta chains below were found in one sample sequenced in a study of siplizumab effects on memory and regulatory T cells. The repertoire was sequenced with immunoSEQ multiplex PCR; TCRdb's copy has only in-frame clones and lacks some. The profile shows some 97,000 clones, roughly 94% of them singletons. Sequencing was carried out using Tregs sorted from blood. All receptors come from a human donor in good health.

The chain combines TRBV23-1 with TRBJ1-5, with 7 bases fitting TRBD1. TRBV23-1 is an ORF for which the function is uncertain. J lost 0 bases, V lost 10 bases, and 21 bases had no gene match. The CDR3 has 19 residues. CDR3: CAIRKPNRGPNYSNQPQHF. CDR3 DNA: TGCGCCATCAGGAAACCCAACAGGGGCCCCAACTATAGCAATCAGCCCCAGCATTTT.

The genes are TRBV6-5 and TRBJ2-2; no clear D gene. Trimming left V 2 bases short and J 5 bases short, with 12 bases between. Germline-derived CDR1 and CDR2 are MNHEY and SVGAGI. The CDR3 length is 15 residues. The CDR3 DNA reads as TGTGCCAGCAGTTACGGGATCTCGAGGACCGGGGAGCTGTTTTTT. This sequence encodes CASSYGISRTGELFF.

J is TRBJ1-2 and V is TRBV6-1, with 9 bases that match TRBD1. The germline gives CDR1 MNHNS, CDR2 SASEGT. This CDR3 has 12 residues. V lost 11 bases, J lost 8 bases, and 9 bases stayed unmatched. The CDR3 DNA is TGTGCCGGACGGGACAGGGAGGACGGCTACACCTTC. This encodes CAGRDREDGYTF.

V usage is TRBV5-4 and J usage is TRBJ2-3, with D maybe TRBD2 (6 bases). Germline V gene sequence: CDR1 SGHNT, CDR2 YYREEE (reference sequence). V lost 4 bases to trimming and J lost 5 bases, with 14 bases between them. This CDR3 has 14 amino acids. The CDR3 nucleotides are TGTGCCAGCAGCCCAGAGTGGCGGGGAGATACGCAGTATTTT. Protein: CASSPEWRGDTQYF.

This sequence joins TRBV18 and TRBJ1-5; D not resolved. The CDR3 spans 16 residues. Per germline, CDR1 KGHSH and CDR2 LQKENI. V lost 3 bases and J lost 3, with 15 bases in between. The CDR3 is CASSPLPTVTNQPQHF. The CDR3 bases are TGTGCCAGCTCACCCCTACCCACAGTGACCAATCAGCCCCAGCATTTT.

The CDR3 region is CASSPRIPIAKNIQYF. The CDR3 DNA reads as TGTGCCAGCAGCCCGCGGATTCCGATAGCCAAAAACATTCAGTACTTC. The chain links TRBV5-6 to TRBJ2-4; D is undetermined. V lost 4 bases, J lost 0 bases, and 14 bases lay in between. This CDR3 comprises 16 residues. From germline, CDR1 is SGHDT and CDR2 YYEEEE.

This clone is a singleton in its sample. The chain is built from TRBV27 and TRBJ2-7; TRBD1 matches 8 bases. The CDR3 consists of 13 residues. Germline CDR1 MNHEY, CDR2 SMNVEV (reference sequence). Losses at the gene ends were 8 bases for V and 6 bases for J; bases not matched to a gene: 9. The CDR3 region has the DNA TGTGCCAGCCGAGGGACAGGATTTGTCGAGCAGTACTTC. This encodes CASRGTGFVEQYF.

The chain is built from TRBV29-1 and TRBJ2-1, with 9 positions matching TRBD2. CDR1 is SQVTM and CDR2 is ANQGSEA in the germline V gene. The CDR3 runs to 13 residues. Losses at the gene ends were 4 bases for V and 9 bases for J; bases not matched to a gene: 7. The DNA for the CDR3 is TGCAGCGTTGGTGCGGGAGGGCATCGTGAGCAGTTCTTC. Residues: CSVGAGGHREQFF.

The chain is built from TRBV5-1 and TRBJ2-5; D perhaps matches TRBD2 (6 bases). The CDR3 consists of 15 residues. The germline V gene has CDR1 SGHRS and CDR2 YFSETQ. The V gene lost 3 bases and the J gene lost 4 bases, with 16 bases spanning the gap. The CDR3 sequence: CASSWGVLDSETQYF. Written as DNA, the CDR3 is TGCGCCAGCAGCTGGGGGGTCTTAGACTCAGAGACCCAGTACTTC.

The V gene is TRBV5-4, the J gene TRBJ2-2; D gene uncertain. This CDR3 has 17 amino acids. Trimming took 0 bases from V and 2 from J, leaving 14 bases between them. CDR1 SGHNT and CDR2 YYREEE come from the germline V gene (reference sequence). CDR3 sequence reads: CASSLVRPATNTGELFF. CDR3 sequence (DNA): TGTGCCAGCAGCTTGGTCCGGCCAGCGACAAACACCGGGGAGCTGTTTTTT.

The CDR3 here is CASSEIRATGSYGYTF. CDR3 nucleotides: TGTGCCAGCAGTGAAATCAGAGCGACAGGTTCCTATGGCTACACCTTC. The chain uses TRBV6-1 and TRBJ1-2; D might be TRBD1 (6 bases). Trimming took 2 bases from V and 4 from J, leaving 17 bases between them. The CDR3 spans 16 residues. Germline CDR1 reads MNHNS; CDR2 reads SASEGT.

V and J are TRBV10-3 and TRBJ1-2; no clear D gene. CDR3 length: 12 amino acids. The germline CDR1 and CDR2 sequences are ENHRY and SYGVKD. The germline V and J ends were trimmed by 1 base and 14 bases, with 14 bases remaining between them. CDR3 nucleotides: TGTGCCATCAGTGAGTTTTCCGGTCAGAAGACCTTC. Its translation is CAISEFSGQKTF.

This rearrangement joins TRBV11-2 to TRBJ2-1, with 11 bases matching TRBD2. The CDR3 extends over 17 amino acids. J lost 6 bases, V lost 4 bases, and 11 bases had no gene match. Germline CDR1 is SGHAT and CDR2 is FQNNGV. In DNA, the CDR3 is TGTGCCAGCAGCTCGAGGGGATCGCTAGCGGGAGGCAATGAGCAGTTCTTC. This gives the protein CASSSRGSLAGGNEQFF.

V is TRBV7-9 and J is TRBJ1-2; D might be TRBD1 (6 bases). CDR1 and CDR2 (germline): SEHNR, FQNEAQ (reference sequence). Trimming left V 3 bases short and J 3 bases short, with 8 bases between. The CDR3 is made up of 13 amino acids. For the CDR3, the DNA is TGTGCCAGCAGCTTCTCAGGGGACTATGGCTACACCTTC. This encodes CASSFSGDYGYTF.

The V and J genes are TRBV14 and TRBJ2-1; perhaps TRBD2 as D (6 bases). Between the trimmed V and J ends, which lost 4 bases and 3 bases, there was a span of 16 bases. The germline CDR1 and CDR2 sequences are SGHDN and FVKESK. CDR3 length: 16 residues. CDR3 residues: CASSLPMISGYNEQFF. Written as DNA, the CDR3 is TGTGCCAGCAGCCTACCGATGATTAGCGGCTACAATGAGCAGTTCTTC.

The V and J genes are TRBV19 and TRBJ2-7; TRBD2 matches 10 bases. CDR3 length: 16 amino acids. Germline CDR1 and CDR2: LNHDA and SQIVND (reference sequence). With V trimmed by 1 base and J by 2 bases, 5 bases remained unmatched. This CDR3 is CASSIGGLARTYEQYF. CDR3 nucleotides: TGTGCCAGTAGTATAGGGGGACTAGCGAGAACCTACGAGCAGTACTTC.

A few counts support this clone. This chain uses TRBV5-1 with TRBJ2-3, with 7 bases lining up with TRBD2. CDR3 length equals 15 residues. V was clipped by 1 base and J by 6 bases; unmatched bases: 8. Germline V CDR1 and CDR2: SGHRS, YFSETQ. In DNA form, the CDR3 reads TGCGCCAGCAGCTTGCTTGGGTATAGCGGGGATACGCAGTATTTT. It specifies CASSLLGYSGDTQYF.

V usage is TRBV5-4 and J usage is TRBJ2-5, with TRBD2 as a possible D gene (6 bases). The CDR3 covers 13 residues. With 4 bases removed from V and 5 bases from J, the gap between germline ends came to 12 bases. CDR1 and CDR2 from the germline V gene are SGHNT and YYREEE (reference sequence). The CDR3 here is CASSRIGGETQYF. The DNA of the CDR3 is TGTGCCAGCAGCCGGATTGGGGGGGAGACCCAGTACTTC.

The chain recombines TRBV5-1 with TRBJ2-7; 13 bases line up with TRBD2. Germline V CDR1 and CDR2: SGHRS, YFSETQ. This CDR3 has 16 amino acids. The J segment lost 7 bases and the V segment lost 3 bases, leaving 10 bases of the junction unmatched. The CDR3 spells CASSYQTSGRPGEQYF. CDR3 bases: TGCGCCAGCAGCTACCAGACTAGCGGGAGGCCGGGGGAGCAGTACTTC.

The chain employs TRBV7-8 and TRBJ2-7; 8 bases fit TRBD2. V shed 1 base, J shed 4 bases, and the junction held 6 bases outside the gene matches. The V gene's germline CDR1 is SGHVS and CDR2 FQNEAQ. CDR3 size: 15 residues. CDR3 in DNA: TGTGCCAGCAGCTTAGGCGGGGGGCTTTTGTACGAGCAGTACTTC. Translated, it gives CASSLGGGLLYEQYF.

The table lists this clone with a count of one. The chain couples TRBV10-3 to TRBJ2-3; maybe TRBD2 (5 bases). This CDR3 has 16 amino acids. From germline, CDR1 is ENHRY and CDR2 SYGVKD. Trimming stripped 4 bases from V and 0 bases from J, with 14 bases between. CDR3 nucleotide sequence: TGTGCCATCAGTGTCGGGGAGTTGTCTAGCACAGATACGCAGTATTTT. The encoded protein is CAISVGELSSTDTQYF.

The rearrangement uses TRBV7-2 and TRBJ2-2; 7 bases match TRBD1. Germline trimming cut 5 bases from V and 5 bases from J; bases unmatched to any gene: 5. The CDR3 runs 14 residues. CDR1 and CDR2 from the germline V gene are SGHTA and FQGNSA. The CDR3 region is CASSERQGTGELFF. CDR3 DNA: TGTGCCAGCAGCGAGCGACAGGGTACCGGGGAGCTGTTTTTT.

The chain recombines TRBV6-1 with TRBJ2-7; 10 bases line up with TRBD2. This CDR3 has 19 residues. V shed 1 base and J 3 bases; nucleotides not matched to a gene: 15. CDR1 is MNHNS, CDR2 SASEGT, per germline. CDR3 DNA sequence: TGTGCCAGCAGTGAAGAAGGTGGAGTAAAGCGGGAGGGTTTCTACGAGCAGTACTTC. Translating gives CASSEEGGVKREGFYEQYF.

The V and J genes are TRBV4-2 and TRBJ2-1, with D perhaps TRBD2 (5 bases). The CDR3 is made up of 15 amino acids. Germline lookup yields CDR1 LGHNA and CDR2 YNFKEQ. Between the trimmed V and J ends, which lost 4 bases and 7 bases, there was a span of 17 bases. The CDR3 spells CASSRRTRNGNEQFF. Here the CDR3 DNA reads TGTGCCAGCAGCCGCAGAACTAGGAATGGTAATGAGCAGTTCTTC.

The chain couples TRBV7-9 to TRBJ2-2; 11 bases agree with TRBD1. V trimming: 4 bases; J trimming: 5 bases; junction bases outside the gene matches: 3. Germline V CDR1 and CDR2: SEHNR, FQNEAQ (reference sequence). This CDR3 has 15 amino acids. CDR3 region: CASSSGQGATGELFF. The CDR3, as DNA: TGTGCCAGCAGCTCTGGACAGGGGGCTACCGGGGAGCTGTTTTTT.

The CDR3 sequence is CASSLPGAGGSYNEQFF. The CDR3 DNA is TGTGCCAGTAGTCTCCCGGGAGCGGGAGGCTCCTACAATGAGCAGTTCTTC. The chain links TRBV19 to TRBJ2-1; 9 bases are a match to TRBD2. The CDR3 loop spans 17 amino acids. The germline V gene encodes CDR1 LNHDA and CDR2 SQIVND (reference sequence). The trim removed 5 bases at V and 0 bases at J, leaving 8 bases unmatched.

This chain joins TRBV6-5 and TRBJ1-2; no firm D call. Per the germline V gene, CDR1 is MNHEY and CDR2 is SVGAGI. CDR3 length equals 12 residues. V was shortened by 8 bases and J by 1 base, with 8 bases between the two germline ends. The CDR3 region is CASGRFNYGYTF. The CDR3 DNA follows: TGTGCCAGCGGACGTTTTAACTATGGCTACACCTTC.

This chain connects TRBV14 to TRBJ2-7; 10 bases are shared with TRBD2. Per germline, CDR1 SGHDN and CDR2 FVKESK. Unmatched junction bases numbered 12, after V lost 0 bases and J lost 4 bases. The CDR3 sequence is 18 residues long. The CDR3 region is CASSQDSGLAGESYEQYF. The CDR3 DNA sequence: TGTGCCAGCAGCCAAGATTCAGGGCTAGCGGGAGAAAGTTACGAGCAGTACTTC.

The chain couples TRBV7-9 to TRBJ1-5; 7 bases are shared with TRBD1. Trimming at V came to 5 bases and at J to 3 bases, leaving 4 bases not matched to a gene. Germline lookup yields CDR1 SEHNR and CDR2 FQNEAQ (reference sequence). The CDR3 runs to 14 residues. This chain's CDR3 is CASSTDRANQPQHF. CDR3 nucleotide sequence: TGTGCCAGCAGCACTGACAGGGCCAATCAGCCCCAGCATTTT.

This sequence joins TRBV28 and TRBJ2-3; 7 positions agree with TRBD1. CDR1 is MDHEN, CDR2 SYDVKM, per germline. This CDR3 region has 15 residues. The junction had 15 bases not matched to a gene; V was cut back by 6 bases and J by 9 bases. As DNA, the CDR3 is TGTGCCAGCAGCCTCCGGGGACAGCCTCCTGGAACGCAGTATTTT. Residues: CASSLRGQPPGTQYF.